These T cell receptor beta chains were read from a single sample in a study of blood T cells in healthy people across ages. Each CDR3 protein gets one entry after TCRdb re-called the 5' RACE reads with MiXCR. The sample shows more than 700,000 distinct CDR3 sequences, 35% to 50% of them seen only once. Sequenced material: blood. These receptors came from a man at least 80 years old in good health. The CDR3 runs from the conserved cysteine through the conserved F or W. Each record gives: J gene, clone size, D gene, V gene, CDR3 protein, CDR3 DNA. A D gene is named only where the DNA matches it firmly. Rows give clone size only sometimes, using once, few, many, or a class for an expanded clone.

TRBJ2-1 - - TRBV5-1 CAGSLDWGPNEQFF TGCGCCGGCAGCTTGGATTGGGGTCCCAATGAGCAGTTCTTC
TRBJ2-1 - - TRBV4-3 CASSQELADNEHFF TGCGCCAGCAGCCAAGAATTAGCGGACAATGAGCACTTCTTC
TRBJ1-5 - TRBD1 TRBV5-1 CASSPGTGGRQPQHF TGCGCCAGCAGCCCCGGGACAGGGGGCAGGCAGCCCCAGCATTTT
TRBJ2-3 - TRBD2 TRBV3-1 CASSPGLAGLDTDTQYF TGTGCCAGCAGCCCCGGACTAGCGGGGCTAGACACAGATACGCAGTATTTT
TRBJ2-1 - TRBD2 TRBV3-1 CASSQDAGVISHEQFF TGTGCCAGCAGCCAAGATGCGGGAGTTATATCCCATGAGCAGTTCTTC
TRBJ2-3 few TRBD2 TRBV7-9 CASSPRTSGPSTDTQYF TGTGCCAGCAGCCCTCGGACTAGCGGACCTAGCACAGATACGCAGTATTTT
TRBJ2-2 - TRBD1 TRBV28 CASRYDRVGTGELFF TGTGCCAGCCGCTACGACAGGGTGGGGACCGGGGAGCTGTTTTTT
TRBJ1-1 - TRBD1 TRBV6-5 CASRRQGGNTEAFF TGTGCCAGCAGACGACAGGGGGGTAACACTGAAGCTTTCTTT
TRBJ1-6 many - TRBV11-3 CASSLDRVRFFNSPLHF TGTGCCAGCAGCTTAGATCGAGTCAGATTTTTTAATTCACCCCTCCACTTT
TRBJ1-2 - - TRBV28 CASSFGQGSNYGYTF TGTGCCAGCAGTTTCGGGCAGGGGTCTAACTATGGCTACACCTTC
TRBJ1-4 - - TRBV5-1 CASSSAVANEKLFF TGCGCCAGCAGTTCGGCAGTAGCTAATGAAAAACTGTTTTTT
TRBJ1-4 - TRBD1 TRBV12-3/TRBV12-4 CATAGDRGYWFREKLFF TGTGCCACTGCGGGGGACAGGGGGTATTGGTTTCGTGAAAAACTGTTTTTT
TRBJ2-3 few TRBD1 TRBV20-1 CSARGRGQGASTDTQYF TGCAGTGCTAGAGGGAGAGGACAGGGAGCGAGCACAGATACGCAGTATTTT
TRBJ2-3 - - TRBV5-1 CASSLGLGSQYF TGCGCCAGCAGCTTGGGACTAGGTTCGCAGTATTTT
TRBJ2-5 few TRBD2 TRBV5-1 CASSLGTSGMFGETQYF TGCGCCAGCAGCCTAGGGACTAGCGGGATGTTCGGTGAGACCCAGTACTTC
TRBJ2-5 few - TRBV20-1 CSARDKAWETQYF TGCAGTGCTAGAGATAAGGCCTGGGAGACCCAGTACTTC
TRBJ2-6 once TRBD1 TRBV29-1 CSVEGEQGKTGANVLTF TGCAGCGTTGAAGGGGAACAGGGGAAAACTGGGGCCAACGTCCTGACTTTC
TRBJ2-5 - TRBD2 TRBV7-2 CASSSRGEETQYF TGTGCCAGCAGCTCCCGGGGGGAAGAGACCCAGTACTTC
TRBJ2-7 - TRBD2 TRBV11-1 CASSPFAGGTFGEQYF TGTGCCAGCAGCCCTTTTGCGGGAGGGACTTTTGGTGAGCAGTACTTC
TRBJ2-7 few - TRBV20-1 CSATDTHSYEQYF TGCAGTGCCACAGACACACACTCCTACGAGCAGTACTTC
TRBJ2-3 - - TRBV7-2 CAGSLEGLDTQYF TGTGCCGGCAGCTTAGAAGGGTTAGATACGCAGTATTTT
TRBJ2-7 many TRBD2 TRBV12-3/TRBV12-4 CASSGGLAGPYEQYF TGTGCCAGCAGTGGGGGACTAGCGGGGCCCTACGAGCAGTACTTC
TRBJ2-1 - - TRBV7-9 CASSLREFDNEQFF TGTGCCAGCAGCTTAAGGGAATTTGACAATGAGCAGTTCTTC
TRBJ2-1 - TRBD2 TRBV27 CASRPGLLYNEQFF TGTGCCAGCAGGCCGGGACTACTCTACAATGAGCAGTTCTTC
TRBJ1-1 - - TRBV24-1 CATSDSGEGTEAFF TGTGCCACCAGTGATTCAGGGGAAGGCACTGAAGCTTTCTTT
TRBJ2-5 - - TRBV7-2 CASSPSTGRGETQYF TGTGCCAGCAGCCCTTCGACAGGGCGGGGAGAGACCCAGTACTTC
TRBJ2-5 few TRBD1 TRBV20-1 CSARPTGGQETQYF TGCAGTGCTCGGCCAACAGGGGGCCAAGAGACCCAGTACTTC
TRBJ2-1 once TRBD2 TRBV14 CASSPRYPTSGTYNEQFF TGTGCCAGCAGCCCTCGATACCCTACTAGCGGGACATACAATGAGCAGTTCTTC
TRBJ2-2 few TRBD2 TRBV29-1 CSVRTSATGELFF TGCAGCGTCCGGACTAGCGCGACCGGGGAGCTGTTTTTT